This TCR beta chain was identified in a study of shared clonotypes between healthy human individuals. Concerning this clone: Antigen specificity is unknown.

Profiling relied on immunoSEQ multiplex PCR, and the TCRdb table lists in-frame clones only, not all of them. The table has about a million clones, more than 60% seen once. Findings of the study overall: Few donors limited the genetic and exposure-history diversity represented. Naive subsets generally had larger estimated richness than memory subsets.

This CDR3 spans 14 amino acids. Germline loops: CDR1 LNHDA, CDR2 SQIVND (reference sequence). The germline V and J ends were trimmed by 0 bases and 3 bases, with 9 bases remaining between them. The sequence was collected from a man between 18 and 35 years old in good health. V and J are TRBV19 and TRBJ2-7, with D perhaps TRBD1 (6 bases). Sequencing used memory CD4+ T cells sorted from blood. Described subset: CD45RA-negative fraction. The CDR3 DNA follows: TGTGCCAGTAGTATAGAAGGCAGGGGCTACGAGCAGTACTTC. Translation gives CASSIEGRGYEQYF.